This paragraph reports one T cell receptor (beta chain). The antigen remains undetermined. One entry per CDR3 protein, called by TCRdb with MiXCR from the reads. The sample holds 550,000 to 850,000 distinct CDR3 sequences, around 32% seen once. The data derive from a study of T cell repertoires in cytomegalovirus infection. Study overall: Indicated by public TCR beta signatures were CMV infection and matching HLA type. Study-wide points: The cumulative frequency of public TCR beta families distinguished individuals who carried CMV together with the relevant HLA.

Germline CDR1 DFQATT, CDR2 SNEGSKA (reference sequence). V shed 6 bases and J shed 1 base, with 13 bases lying between them. The length of the CDR3 is 14 residues. The receptor was isolated from a human donor in good health (CMV status not recorded). Some clones in this sample may be carry-over from other donors' samples. The chain uses TRBV20-1 and TRBJ1-5, with D possibly being TRBD1 (6 bases). Sequenced here: cultured PBMCs, sampled from culture after CMV antigen stimulation. The CDR3 here is CSADQGPSNQPQHF. The CDR3 DNA follows: TGCAGTGCAGACCAGGGGCCCAGCAATCAGCCCCAGCATTTT.